This is a list of T cell receptor beta chains from one sample in a study of blood T cell repertoires in COVID-19. The repertoire was sequenced with immunoSEQ multiplex PCR; TCRdb's copy has only in-frame clones and lacks some. The sample has about 96,000 clones; about three quarters are singletons. Sequences were obtained from peripheral blood. The receptor source for this set is a man aged 45 to 65 who had recovered from COVID-19. The CDR3 runs from the conserved cysteine through the conserved F or W. The D gene is left open where the match is weak.

>-|TRBV27
CASSSPGLSATEAFF
>TRBD1|TRBV29-1
CSVVGDRGAWGAFF
>-|TRBV5-1
CASSLDSRATGANVLTF
>TRBD2|TRBV20-1
CSALIAGEQFF
>TRBD2|TRBV10-3
CAISESRTSGGSSYEQYF
>-|TRBV6-5
CASSYLDTQETQYF
>-|TRBV12-1
CASSSVRRKGSPLHF
>-|TRBV28
CASSRQGGVAKNIQYF
>TRBD2|TRBV2
CASSEVAGASEQFF
>-|TRBV28
CASSAPQGREPQHF
>TRBD1|TRBV25-1
CASSAATGRPGELFF
>TRBD1|TRBV2
CASRDRGIRSYEQYF
>-|TRBV19
CASRLYPSSYNSPLHF
>-|TRBV28
CASSQSQGSYNSPLHF
>TRBD1|TRBV7-9
CASSLGQGNNEKLFF
>-|TRBV7-2
CASTSEGRGTQYF
>-|TRBV6-2/TRBV6-3
CASSYFEPSGNTIYF
>-|TRBV2
CASSEVQSEFYEQYF
>TRBD1|TRBV19
CASSMRTGKAGANVLTF
>-|TRBV5-5
CASSLVPGEPAKLFF
>TRBD1|TRBV30
CAWVQGTYEQYF
>-|TRBV13
CASSLMGGGPLHF
>TRBD2|TRBV7-9
CASSEKAGTSASEQYF
>-|TRBV11-2
CASSLAGSGNTIYF
>-|TRBV5-1
CASSLAGGSNQPQHF
>-|TRBV18
CASSPPSPRATNEKLFF
>-|TRBV11-2
CASSPRRTTDNEQFF
>TRBD1|TRBV5-1
CASSLDGTGSYEQYF
>-|TRBV6-2/TRBV6-3
CASSYVAFNSPLHF
>-|TRBV3-1/TRBV3-2
CASSQSSYEQYF
>-|TRBV5-1
CASRRRGNTGELFF
>-|TRBV5-5
CASSLAEGTTYGYTF
>-|TRBV27
CASSLQGLGTQYF
>-|TRBV5-5
CASSPLGGVSSYEQYF
>TRBD1|TRBV2
CASGQGQGREGGYTF
>-|TRBV7-5
CARSARGGTEAFF
>TRBD1|TRBV7-9
CASSLAAVGRGNYGYTF
>TRBD1|TRBV10-3
CAISESGGEGETQYF
>-|TRBV12-3/TRBV12-4
CASSWSQNTEAFF
>TRBD2|TRBV5-1
CASRRTSDTYNEQFF
>TRBD2|TRBV19
CASSIEWTSGLYNEQFF
>-|TRBV15
CATMRATNEKLFF
>TRBD2|TRBV3-1/TRBV3-2
CASSQGAPGGETQYF
>-|TRBV28
CASSDQGRPPYEQYF
>TRBD1|TRBV5-4
CASSLKGTGGSSGGYTF
>-|TRBV6-5
CASSSQGTTEAFF
>-|TRBV5-1
CASSSTGNGELFF
>-|TRBV2
CASGGGRPPDTQYF
>TRBD1|TRBV6-5
CASAPGQAPYEQYF
>TRBD1|TRBV5-1
CASSLSGGSGYGYTF
>-|TRBV10-3
CAISDREARETQYF